The source of this TCR beta chain is a study of T cells in Graves' hyperthyroidism and ophthalmopathy. Template material for amplifying TCR beta CDR3 regions consisted of RNA transcripts. In the first-round RT-PCR of the TCR CDR3, the HTBI primer set was used. Each CDR3 protein is one row after TCRdb ran MiXCR on the multiplex PCR reads. Of under 400,000 distinct CDR3 sequences in the sample, 15% to 20% were seen once. Study results and caveats: The model's output predicted ophthalmopathy at a median of 6.5 months prior to onset.

Many counts were recorded for this clonotype. Its antigen is currently unknown. The germline V and J ends were trimmed by 3 bases and 6 bases, with 15 bases remaining between them. This CDR3 has 14 residues. Germline V gene sequence: CDR1 LNHDA, CDR2 SQIVND (reference sequence). Sample: blood. The chain recombines TRBV19 with TRBJ2-7, with TRBD2 as a possible D gene (5 bases). This sequence originates from a woman aged 40 to 50 with Graves' ophthalmopathy. The CDR3 region is CASSISSGEPEQYF. CDR3 DNA sequence: TGTGCCAGTAGTATCTCATCCGGGGAGCCCGAGCAGTACTTC.